A single sample gave rise to the 27 T cell receptor beta chains below, sequenced in a study of control samples from healthy donors and cancer patients (dated by TCRdb to 2020 to 2021). Libraries were prepared through the immunoSEQ multiplex PCR assay. Drawn from immuneACCESS, this table holds only the in-frame rearrangements with V and J called that TCRdb kept. Clones are partly lost; checked studies trace under half to an unresolved V gene and leave the rest unexplained. The sample table holds roughly 45,000 clones, of which more than 90% were seen once. The ten largest clones add up to around 0.8% of the sample. Sequencing input: PBMCs. These TCRs come from a man aged 25 to 40 with colorectal cancer.

The gene calls are TRBV5-4 and TRBJ1-1, with 10 nucleotides matching TRBD1. This CDR3 is 14 amino acids long. The J segment lost 1 base and the V segment lost 5 bases, leaving 2 bases of the junction unmatched. Germline CDR1 and CDR2: SGHNT and YYREEE (reference sequence). The chain's CDR3 is CASSWDRGNTEAFF. The CDR3 region has the DNA TGTGCCAGCAGTTGGGACAGGGGGAACACTGAAGCTTTCTTT.

The CDR3 region is CASSSGTGGNYGYTF. CDR3 DNA: TGTGCCAGCAGCTCCGGGACAGGCGGAAACTATGGCTACACCTTC. The rearrangement joins TRBV5-5 to TRBJ1-2; 8 positions match TRBD1. Trimming at V came to 3 bases and at J to 2 bases, leaving 6 bases not matched to a gene. Germline-derived CDR1 and CDR2 are SGHKS and YYEKEE (reference sequence). The CDR3 sequence is 15 residues long. Drawing the rest from reference TRBV5-5 and TRBJ1-2, the complete variable domain is DAGVTQSPTHLIKTRGQQVTLRCSPISGHKSVSWYQQVLGQGPQFIFQYYEKEERGRGNFPDRFSARQFPNYSSELNVNALLLGDSALYLCASSSGTGGNYGYTFGSGTRLTVV.

The V and J genes are TRBV5-6 and TRBJ2-7; 10 bases are shared with TRBD1. This CDR3 has 14 amino acids. Germline CDR1 reads SGHDT; CDR2 reads YYEEEE. V lost 2 bases to trimming and J lost 4 bases; unmatched junction nucleotides: 3. The CDR3 nucleotides read TGTGCCAGCAGCTTCCCGGGACAGGGGTACGAGCAGTACTTC. Its protein product is CASSFPGQGYEQYF.

The V call is TRBV19, the J call TRBJ1-2; D remains unclear. CDR3 length: 16 amino acids. Trimming left V 7 bases short and J 0 bases short, with 18 bases between. Germline loops: CDR1 LNHDA, CDR2 SQIVND (reference sequence). CDR3 region: CASTPLVLAANYGYTF. The CDR3 DNA sequence: TGTGCCAGTACCCCCCTCGTTCTAGCAGCTAACTATGGCTACACCTTC.

The V gene is TRBV6-2 or TRBV6-3, the J gene TRBJ2-5; TRBD2 aligns across 16 bases. The CDR3 is 17 residues long. CDR1 MNHEY and CDR2 SVGEGT come from the germline V gene. The junction had 3 bases not matched to a gene; V was cut back by 3 bases and J by 2 bases. The CDR3 nucleotides are TGTGCCAGCAGTTATGAGGGACTAGCGGGGGGGCAAGAGACCCAGTACTTC. Translated, it gives CASSYEGLAGGQETQYF.

The table lists this clone with a few counts. The CDR3 here is CASSQYGTEDQPQHF. In DNA, the CDR3 is TGCGCCAGCAGCCAGTACGGGACAGAGGATCAGCCCCAGCATTTT. The chain uses TRBV4-1 and TRBJ1-5, with TRBD1 identical over 7 bases. The V segment lost 3 bases and the J segment 5 bases; nucleotides outside the gene matches: 7. Germline CDR1 and CDR2: MGHRA and YSYEKL. The CDR3 length is 15 residues.

This clone was seen a single time. This rearrangement joins TRBV10-1 to TRBJ1-2; 7 nucleotides line up with TRBD1. This CDR3 contains 17 residues. The germline V gene has CDR1 WNHNN and CDR2 SYGVQD (reference sequence). V lost 5 bases to trimming and J lost 2 bases; unmatched junction nucleotides: 14. The CDR3 loop reads CASSLSDRVSANYGYTF. The CDR3 nucleotides are TGCGCCAGCAGTTTATCAGACAGGGTGAGTGCAAACTATGGCTACACCTTC.

The chain recombines TRBV5-5 with TRBJ2-7; no reliable D call. The germline V gene encodes CDR1 SGHKS and CDR2 YYEKEE (reference sequence). Trimming shortened V by 0 bases and J by 1 base, and 8 bases separated the two germline ends. The CDR3 spans 14 residues. CDR3 amino acids: CASSLAGSSYEQYF. As DNA, the CDR3 is TGTGCCAGCAGCTTGGCCGGCAGTTCCTACGAGCAGTACTTC.

The chain is built from TRBV10-3 and TRBJ1-6, with TRBD1 identical over 7 bases. Germline CDR1 ENHRY, CDR2 SYGVKD. V shed 0 bases and J 8 bases; nucleotides not matched to a gene: 10. There are 17 residues in the CDR3. For the CDR3, the DNA is TGTGCCATCAGTGAGTCCGTCTACCAGGGGGGGGATTCACCCCTCCACTTT. Its protein product is CAISESVYQGGDSPLHF.

The genes are TRBV7-2 and TRBJ2-3; the D is unclear. The V and J ends lost 1 base and 5 bases respectively, with 7 bases between them. The CDR3 covers 13 residues. CDR1 is SGHTA and CDR2 is FQGNSA in the germline V gene. The CDR3 coding sequence is TGTGCCAGCAGCTTAGAACGGCTAGATACGCAGTATTTT. It encodes CASSLERLDTQYF.

J is TRBJ1-3 and V is TRBV5-1, with D hard to call. This CDR3 spans 16 amino acids. The V and J ends lost 4 bases and 2 bases respectively, with 16 bases between them. Germline CDR1 reads SGHRS; CDR2 reads YFSETQ. CDR3 in amino acids: CASSLWTREAGNTIYF. The CDR3 bases are TGCGCCAGCAGCCTATGGACTCGGGAGGCTGGAAACACCATATATTTT.

This sequence joins TRBV5-1 and TRBJ1-6; possible D gene TRBD1, 6 bases. CDR3 length equals 15 residues. V lost 4 bases, J lost 5 bases, and 13 bases lay in between. The germline gives CDR1 SGHRS, CDR2 YFSETQ. This chain's CDR3 is CASSLKGEDNSPLHF. In DNA form, the CDR3 reads TGCGCCAGCAGCCTCAAGGGGGAGGATAATTCACCCCTCCACTTT.

This sequence joins TRBV4-1 and TRBJ1-1; tentative D call: TRBD1 (6 bases). The CDR3 is 13 residues long. The ends were cut back, 3 bases at V and 4 bases at J, with 9 bases in the middle. The germline gives CDR1 MGHRA, CDR2 YSYEKL. Written as DNA, the CDR3 is TGCGCCAGCAGCCACGTCAGGGGCACTGAAGCTTTCTTT. As protein: CASSHVRGTEAFF.

The V gene is TRBV14, the J gene TRBJ1-1, with unresolved D. This CDR3 region has 17 residues. The germline gives CDR1 SGHDN, CDR2 FVKESK. V lost 3 bases and J lost 2, with 19 bases in between. CDR3 DNA sequence: TGTGCCAGCAGCCAGTACCGCGTTGGGAGGGCAAACACTGAAGCTTTCTTT. Translating it yields CASSQYRVGRANTEAFF.

The genes are TRBV19 and TRBJ1-2, with D unclear. This CDR3 has 17 amino acids. Looked up from germline, CDR1 is LNHDA and CDR2 is SQIVND (reference sequence). The V gene lost 3 bases and the J gene lost 6 bases, with 23 bases spanning the gap. DNA of the CDR3: TGTGCCAGTAGTATCGCGCAGGCTATCCCCCTGAGGGATGGCTACACCTTC. Amino acid sequence: CASSIAQAIPLRDGYTF.

The J gene is TRBJ1-1, the V gene TRBV5-1; D is unresolved. With 7 bases removed from V and 1 base from J, the gap between germline ends came to 17 bases. Per germline, CDR1 SGHRS and CDR2 YFSETQ. CDR3 length equals 15 residues. The CDR3: CASGWDPRTNTEAFF. The CDR3 DNA follows: TGCGCCAGCGGATGGGATCCCAGAACGAACACTGAAGCTTTCTTT.

This sequence joins TRBV6-2 or TRBV6-3 and TRBJ2-6; D gene ambiguous. Trimming took off 2 bases at V and 0 bases at J, with 5 bases between the two ends. The germline V gene has CDR1 MNHEY and CDR2 SVGEGT. CDR3 length equals 15 residues. For the CDR3, the DNA is TGTGCCAGCAGTTACGTAGACTCTGGGGCCAACGTCCTGACTTTC. It translates to CASSYVDSGANVLTF.

The chain employs TRBV6-5 and TRBJ1-1; D not certain. V shed 8 bases and J shed 5 bases, with 15 bases lying between them. The germline gives CDR1 MNHEY, CDR2 SVGAGI. The length of the CDR3 is 13 residues. The CDR3 sequence is CASHKTGITEAFF. The CDR3 DNA sequence: TGTGCCAGCCACAAAACGGGCATAACTGAAGCTTTCTTT.

This clone was picked up one time. DNA for the CDR3: TGTGCCAGTAGTATGGAGAGAAGGACCTCTGGAAACACCATATATTTT. The encoded protein is CASSMERRTSGNTIYF. The J gene is TRBJ1-3, the V gene TRBV19; D unclear. CDR3 length: 16 residues. V was pared by 3 bases and J by 0 bases, with 12 bases between. From germline, CDR1 is LNHDA and CDR2 SQIVND (reference sequence).

The chain combines TRBV19 with TRBJ2-3, with D perhaps matching TRBD1 (5 bases). The CDR3 contains 16 residues. Germline CDR1 is LNHDA and CDR2 is SQIVND (reference sequence). Trimming left V 3 bases short and J 4 bases short, with 17 bases between. The CDR3 spells CASSIPGIGNADTQYF. The CDR3 DNA sequence: TGTGCCAGTAGTATCCCAGGGATCGGTAATGCAGATACGCAGTATTTT.

The chain carries TRBV11-3 and TRBJ2-5; TRBD2 aligns across 9 bases. The CDR3 has 20 amino acids. J lost 3 bases, V lost 1 base, and 18 bases had no gene match. The germline V gene encodes CDR1 SGHNT and CDR2 YENEEA. The CDR3 loop reads CASSLGGGPSGVLYEETQYF. CDR3 coding DNA: TGTGCCAGCAGCTTAGGTGGCGGGCCTAGCGGGGTGCTGTACGAAGAGACCCAGTACTTC.

The chain has TRBV11-2 and TRBJ1-1; D might be TRBD1 (5 bases). This CDR3 has 13 amino acids. The ends were cut back, 1 base at V and 4 bases at J, with 7 bases in the middle. Germline V gene data show CDR1 as SGHAT and CDR2 as FQNNGV. In nucleotides, the CDR3 is TGTGCCAGCAGCTTAGGTGGGGCCACTGAAGCTTTCTTT. Residues: CASSLGGATEAFF.

Here the CDR3 reads CASSLRQGANTEAFF. In nucleotides, the CDR3 is TGCGCCAGCAGCTTACGACAGGGGGCGAACACTGAAGCTTTCTTT. The J gene is TRBJ1-1, the V gene TRBV5-1, with 10 bases matching TRBD1. The CDR3 length is 15 residues. The trim removed 2 bases at V and 1 base at J, leaving 2 bases unmatched. In germline, CDR1 is SGHRS, CDR2 YFSETQ.

This clone was recorded once. The CDR3 loop reads CASTHRDRGSVNTEAFF. CDR3 sequence (DNA): TGTGCCAGTACCCACCGGGACAGGGGTTCGGTGAACACTGAAGCTTTCTTT. The V call is TRBV19, the J call TRBJ1-1; 10 bases align to TRBD1. V trimming: 7 bases; J trimming: 0 bases; junction bases outside the gene matches: 11. The CDR3 is 17 residues long. Germline V gene data show CDR1 as LNHDA and CDR2 as SQIVND (reference sequence).

The chain carries TRBV29-1 and TRBJ1-5, with 9 bases aligning to TRBD1. This CDR3 has 14 residues. Trimming at V came to 6 bases and at J to 1 base, leaving 4 bases not matched to a gene. Germline CDR1 reads SQVTM; CDR2 reads ANQGSEA. The CDR3, as DNA: TGCAGCGTCGGGGGACAGGGCAGCAATCAGCCCCAGCATTTT. It is translated as CSVGGQGSNQPQHF. Full variable domain (rest looked up from reference TRBV29-1 and TRBJ1-5): SAVISQKPSRDICQRGTSLTIQCQVDSQVTMMFWYRQQPGQSLTLIATANQGSEATYESGFVIDKFPISRPNLTFSTLTVSNMSPEDSSIYLCSVGGQGSNQPQHFGDGTRLSIL.

This clone was observed a few times. The chain uses TRBV5-8 and TRBJ1-1; weak D call: TRBD1 (6 bases). CDR1 SGHTS and CDR2 YDEGEE come from the germline V gene. The CDR3 has 14 residues. Trimming pared 5 bases from V and 4 bases from J, leaving 15 bases between. For the CDR3, the DNA is TGTGCCAGCAGGCGCCCGGAGGGGGTCACTGAAGCTTTCTTT. This codes for CASRRPEGVTEAFF.

This rearrangement joins TRBV5-5 to TRBJ2-1; possibly TRBD1 for D (6 bases). CDR3 length: 17 amino acids. The V gene's germline CDR1 is SGHKS and CDR2 YYEKEE (reference sequence). V was trimmed by 4 bases and J by 3 bases, leaving 20 bases between them. In DNA form, the CDR3 reads TGTGCCAGCAGCCACCCGCAGGGGACCCTGATCTACAATGAGCAGTTCTTC. Translated, it gives CASSHPQGTLIYNEQFF.